Many counts were recorded for the clone carrying this T cell receptor (beta chain). Sorted naive CD8 T cells were those defined as CD8+CD4-CCR7+CD45RA+. With listed TCR primers and previously described methods, bulk TCR libraries were prepared. TCRdb used MiXCR to reprocess the PCR reads, holding one entry per CDR3 protein. The sample has some 650,000 distinct CDR3 sequences; just under 20% are singletons. The CDR3 consists of 13 residues. The ends lost 4 bases at V and 2 bases at J; junction bases unmatched: 2. Germline CDR1 reads MNHEY; CDR2 reads SMNVEV (reference sequence). This sample is drawn from a study of molecular identifiers for immune sequencing clone quantification.

Sequencing input: naive CD8+ T cells from blood, with Jurkat cell RNA spiked in. Subset in this sample: FACS-sorted CD8+CD4-CCR7+CD45RA+ naive T cells. This chain connects TRBV27 to TRBJ2-7, with 7 bases identical to TRBD1. This clonotype originated in a human donor in good health. Some libraries in this study had Jurkat cell RNA spiked in. CDR3 region: CASSWQGAYEQYF. The CDR3 DNA follows: TGTGCCAGCAGTTGGCAGGGGGCCTACGAGCAGTACTTC.